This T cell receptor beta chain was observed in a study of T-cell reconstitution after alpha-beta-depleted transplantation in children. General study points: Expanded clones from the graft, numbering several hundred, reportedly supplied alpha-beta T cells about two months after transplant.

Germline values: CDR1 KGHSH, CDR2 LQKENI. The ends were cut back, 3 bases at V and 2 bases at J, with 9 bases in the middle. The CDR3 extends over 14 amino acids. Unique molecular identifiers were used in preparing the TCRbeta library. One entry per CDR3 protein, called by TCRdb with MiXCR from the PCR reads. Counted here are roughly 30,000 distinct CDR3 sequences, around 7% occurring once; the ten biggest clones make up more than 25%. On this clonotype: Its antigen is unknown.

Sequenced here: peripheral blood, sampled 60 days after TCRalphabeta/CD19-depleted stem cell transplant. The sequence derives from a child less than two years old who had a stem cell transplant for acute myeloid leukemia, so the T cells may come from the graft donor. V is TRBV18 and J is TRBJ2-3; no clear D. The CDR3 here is CASSPMTNTDTQYF. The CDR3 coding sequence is TGTGCCAGCTCACCGATGACCAACACAGATACGCAGTATTTT.